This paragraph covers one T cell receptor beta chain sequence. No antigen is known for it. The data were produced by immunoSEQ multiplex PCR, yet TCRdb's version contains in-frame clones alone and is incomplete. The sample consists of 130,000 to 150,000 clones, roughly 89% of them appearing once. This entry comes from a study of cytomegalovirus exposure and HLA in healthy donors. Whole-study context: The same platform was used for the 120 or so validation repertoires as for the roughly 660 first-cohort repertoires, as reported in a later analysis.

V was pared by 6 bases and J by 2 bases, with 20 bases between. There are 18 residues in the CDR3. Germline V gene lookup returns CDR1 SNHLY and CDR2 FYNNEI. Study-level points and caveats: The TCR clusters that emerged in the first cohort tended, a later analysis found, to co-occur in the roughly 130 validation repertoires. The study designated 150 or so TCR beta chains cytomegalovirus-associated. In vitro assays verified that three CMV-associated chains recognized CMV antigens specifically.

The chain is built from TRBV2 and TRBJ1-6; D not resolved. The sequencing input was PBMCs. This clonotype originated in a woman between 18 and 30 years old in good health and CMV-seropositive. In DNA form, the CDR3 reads TGTGCCAGCAGCTTATTCTGGCGGATTGGCCCCTATAATTCACCCCTCCACTTT. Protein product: CASSLFWRIGPYNSPLHF.